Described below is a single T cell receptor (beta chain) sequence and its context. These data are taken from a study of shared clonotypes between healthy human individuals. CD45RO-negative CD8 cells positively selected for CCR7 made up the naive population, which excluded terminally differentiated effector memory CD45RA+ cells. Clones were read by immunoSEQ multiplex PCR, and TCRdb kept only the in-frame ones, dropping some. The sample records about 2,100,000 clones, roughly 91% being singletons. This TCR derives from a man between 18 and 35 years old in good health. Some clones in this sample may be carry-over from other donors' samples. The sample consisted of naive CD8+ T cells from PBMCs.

The CDR3 sequence is CASSGASGSYEQYF. The DNA of the CDR3 is TGTGCCAGCAGTGGAGCTAGCGGCTCCTACGAGCAGTACTTC. The V gene is TRBV2, the J gene TRBJ2-7; 7 nucleotides align to TRBD2. The V segment lost 4 bases and the J segment 0 bases; nucleotides outside the gene matches: 3. The germline V gene has CDR1 SNHLY and CDR2 FYNNEI. The CDR3 covers 14 residues.